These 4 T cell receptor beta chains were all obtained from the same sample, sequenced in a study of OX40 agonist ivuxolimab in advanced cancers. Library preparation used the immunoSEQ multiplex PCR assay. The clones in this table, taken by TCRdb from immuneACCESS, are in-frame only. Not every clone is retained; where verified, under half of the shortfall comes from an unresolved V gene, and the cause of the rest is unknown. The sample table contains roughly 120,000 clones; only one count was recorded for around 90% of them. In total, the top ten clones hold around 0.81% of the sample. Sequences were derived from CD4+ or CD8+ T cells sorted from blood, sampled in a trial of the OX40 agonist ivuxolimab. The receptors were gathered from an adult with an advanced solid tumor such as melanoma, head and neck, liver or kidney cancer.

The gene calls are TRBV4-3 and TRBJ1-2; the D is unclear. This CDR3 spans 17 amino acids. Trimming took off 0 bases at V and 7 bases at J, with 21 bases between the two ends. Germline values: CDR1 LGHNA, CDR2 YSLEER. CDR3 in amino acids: CASSQDESLGGVGGYTF. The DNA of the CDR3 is TGCGCCAGCAGCCAAGATGAGAGCTTAGGAGGAGTCGGTGGCTACACCTTC.

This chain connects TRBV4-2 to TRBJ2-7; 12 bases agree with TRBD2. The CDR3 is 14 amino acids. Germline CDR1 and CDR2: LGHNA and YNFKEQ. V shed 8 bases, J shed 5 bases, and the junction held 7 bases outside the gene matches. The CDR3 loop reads CASAPTSGGHEQYF. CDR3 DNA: TGTGCCAGCGCCCCGACTAGCGGGGGCCACGAGCAGTACTTC.

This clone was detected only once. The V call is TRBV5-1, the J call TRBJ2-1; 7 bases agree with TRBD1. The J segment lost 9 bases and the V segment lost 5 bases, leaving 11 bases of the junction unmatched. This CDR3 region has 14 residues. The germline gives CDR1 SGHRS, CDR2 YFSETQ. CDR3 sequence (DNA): TGCGCCAGCAGACGGGACAGCGACTCGGGTGAGCAGTTCTTC. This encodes CASRRDSDSGEQFF.

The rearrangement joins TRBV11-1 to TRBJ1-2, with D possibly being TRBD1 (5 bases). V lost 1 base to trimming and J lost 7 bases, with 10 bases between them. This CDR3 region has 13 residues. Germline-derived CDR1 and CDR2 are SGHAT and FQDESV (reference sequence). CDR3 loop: CASSLGEGLGYTF. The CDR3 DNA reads TGTGCCAGCAGCTTAGGAGAGGGGCTTGGCTACACCTTC. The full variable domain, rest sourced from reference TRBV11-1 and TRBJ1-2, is EAEVAQSPRYKITEKSQAVAFWCDPISGHATLYWYRQILGQGPELLVQFQDESVVDDSQLPKDRFSAERLKGVDSTLKIQPAELGDSAMYLCASSLGEGLGYTFGSGTRLTVV.